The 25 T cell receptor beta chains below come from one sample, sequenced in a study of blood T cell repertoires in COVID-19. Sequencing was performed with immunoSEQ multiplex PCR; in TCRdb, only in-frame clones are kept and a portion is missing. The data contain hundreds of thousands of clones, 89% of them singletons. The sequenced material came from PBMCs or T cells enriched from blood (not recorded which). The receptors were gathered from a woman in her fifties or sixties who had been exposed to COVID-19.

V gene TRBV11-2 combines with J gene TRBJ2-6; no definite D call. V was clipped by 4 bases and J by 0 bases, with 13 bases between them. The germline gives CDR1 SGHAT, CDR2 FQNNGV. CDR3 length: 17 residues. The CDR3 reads CASSSNWAASGANVLTF. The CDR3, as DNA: TGTGCCAGCAGCTCCAACTGGGCCGCCTCTGGGGCCAACGTCCTGACTTTC.

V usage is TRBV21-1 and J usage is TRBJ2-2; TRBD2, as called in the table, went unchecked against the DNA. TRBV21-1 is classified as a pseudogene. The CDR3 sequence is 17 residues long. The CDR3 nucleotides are TGTGCCAGCAAGTTCACGAGGGTGCGTTCGACCACCGGGGAGCTGTTTTTT. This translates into CASKFTRVRSTTGELFF.

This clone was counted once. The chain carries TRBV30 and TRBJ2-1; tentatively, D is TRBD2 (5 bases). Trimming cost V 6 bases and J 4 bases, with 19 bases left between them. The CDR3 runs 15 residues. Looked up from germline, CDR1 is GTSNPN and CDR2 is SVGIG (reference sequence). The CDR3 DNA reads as TGTGCCTGCCAACCTGGCACCGCGGGTTACAATGAGCAGTTCTTC. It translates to CACQPGTAGYNEQFF.

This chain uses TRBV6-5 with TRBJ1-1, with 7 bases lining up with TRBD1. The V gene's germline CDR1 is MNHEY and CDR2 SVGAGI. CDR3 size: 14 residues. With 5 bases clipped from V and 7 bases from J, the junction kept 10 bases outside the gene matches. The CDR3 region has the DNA TGTGCCAGCAGTCGACAGGGTTCCCTCAGTGAAGCTTTCTTT. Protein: CASSRQGSLSEAFF.

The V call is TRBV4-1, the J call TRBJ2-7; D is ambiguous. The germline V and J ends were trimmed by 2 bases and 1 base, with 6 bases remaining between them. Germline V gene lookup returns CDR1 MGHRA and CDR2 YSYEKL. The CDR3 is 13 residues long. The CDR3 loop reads CASSQPESYEQYF. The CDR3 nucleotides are TGCGCCAGCAGCCAACCAGAATCCTACGAGCAGTACTTC.

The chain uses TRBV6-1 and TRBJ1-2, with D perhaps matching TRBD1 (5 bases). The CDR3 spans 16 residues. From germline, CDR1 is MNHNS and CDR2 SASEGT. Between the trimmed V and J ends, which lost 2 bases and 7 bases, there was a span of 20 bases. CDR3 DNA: TGTGCCAGCAGTGAAACTTACCCGTCAGGGCTTGGTGGCTACACCTTC. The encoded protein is CASSETYPSGLGGYTF.

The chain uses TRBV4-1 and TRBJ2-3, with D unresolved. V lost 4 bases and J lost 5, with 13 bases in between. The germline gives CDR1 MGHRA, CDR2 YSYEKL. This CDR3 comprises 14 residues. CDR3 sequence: CASSPLTRGDTQYF. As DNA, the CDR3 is TGCGCCAGCAGCCCACTAACAAGAGGAGATACGCAGTATTTT.

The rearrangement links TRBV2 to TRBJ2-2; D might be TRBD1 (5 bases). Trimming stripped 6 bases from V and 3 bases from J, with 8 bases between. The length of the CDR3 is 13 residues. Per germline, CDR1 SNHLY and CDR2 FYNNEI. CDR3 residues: CASRPRDTGELFF. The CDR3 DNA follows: TGTGCCAGCAGACCCAGGGACACCGGGGAGCTGTTTTTT.

CDR3 sequence reads: CASSRGQGQSYHEQYF. The CDR3 DNA follows: TGCGCCAGCAGCAGGGGACAGGGCCAATCCTACCACGAGCAGTACTTC. This sequence joins TRBV5-1 and TRBJ2-7; TRBD1 matches 9 bases. Germline V CDR1 and CDR2: SGHRS, YFSETQ. The V segment lost 4 bases and the J segment 5 bases; nucleotides outside the gene matches: 13. There are 16 residues in the CDR3.

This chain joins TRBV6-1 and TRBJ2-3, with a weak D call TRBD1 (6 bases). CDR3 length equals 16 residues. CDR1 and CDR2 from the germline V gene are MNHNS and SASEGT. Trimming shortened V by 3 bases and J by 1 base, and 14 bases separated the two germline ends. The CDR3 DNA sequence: TGTGCCAGCAGTGACTGGTACAGGGTCGGCACAGATACGCAGTATTTT. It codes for CASSDWYRVGTDTQYF.

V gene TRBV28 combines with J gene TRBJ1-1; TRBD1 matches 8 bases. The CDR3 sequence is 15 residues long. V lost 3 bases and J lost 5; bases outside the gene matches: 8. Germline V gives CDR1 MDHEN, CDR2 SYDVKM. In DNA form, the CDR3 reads TGTGCCAGCAGTTTGCACAGGGGGAAGGGAACTGAAGCTTTCTTT. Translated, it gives CASSLHRGKGTEAFF.

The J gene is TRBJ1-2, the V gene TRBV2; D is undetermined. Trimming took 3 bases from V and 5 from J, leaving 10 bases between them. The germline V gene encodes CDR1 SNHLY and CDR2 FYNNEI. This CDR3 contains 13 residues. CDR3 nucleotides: TGTGCCAGCAGTGAGGCTCCAGGATATGGCTACACCTTC. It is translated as CASSEAPGYGYTF.

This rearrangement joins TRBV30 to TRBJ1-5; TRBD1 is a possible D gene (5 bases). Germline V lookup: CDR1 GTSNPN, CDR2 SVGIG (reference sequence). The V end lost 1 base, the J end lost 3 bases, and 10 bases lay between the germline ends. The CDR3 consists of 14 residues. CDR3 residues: CAWSATGLNQPQHF. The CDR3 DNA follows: TGTGCCTGGAGTGCTACAGGCCTCAATCAGCCCCAGCATTTT.

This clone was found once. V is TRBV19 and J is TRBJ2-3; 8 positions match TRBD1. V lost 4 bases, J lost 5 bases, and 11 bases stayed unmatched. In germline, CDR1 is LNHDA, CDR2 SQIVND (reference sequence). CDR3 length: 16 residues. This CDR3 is CASSTTGGVYLDTQYF. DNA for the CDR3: TGTGCCAGTAGTACCACAGGGGGTGTTTACCTAGATACGCAGTATTTT.

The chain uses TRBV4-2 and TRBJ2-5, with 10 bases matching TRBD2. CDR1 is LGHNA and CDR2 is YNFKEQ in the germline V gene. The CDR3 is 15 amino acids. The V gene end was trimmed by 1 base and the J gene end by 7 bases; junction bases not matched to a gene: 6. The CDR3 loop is CASSQGLAGEWTQYF. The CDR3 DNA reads TGTGCCAGCAGCCAAGGCCTAGCGGGGGAGTGGACCCAGTACTTC.

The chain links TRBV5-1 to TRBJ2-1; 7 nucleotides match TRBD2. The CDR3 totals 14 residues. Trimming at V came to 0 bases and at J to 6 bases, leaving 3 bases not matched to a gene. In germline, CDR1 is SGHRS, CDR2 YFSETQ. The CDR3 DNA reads TGCGCCAGCAGCTTGGATACGGGGGGCAATGAGCAGTTCTTC. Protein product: CASSLDTGGNEQFF.

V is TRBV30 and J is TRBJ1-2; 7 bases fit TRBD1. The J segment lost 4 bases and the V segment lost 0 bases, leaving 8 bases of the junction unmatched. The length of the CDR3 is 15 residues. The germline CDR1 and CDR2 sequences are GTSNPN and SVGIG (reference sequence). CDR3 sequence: CAWSVEDRSFYGYTF. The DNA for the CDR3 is TGTGCCTGGAGTGTAGAGGACAGGAGCTTCTATGGCTACACCTTC.

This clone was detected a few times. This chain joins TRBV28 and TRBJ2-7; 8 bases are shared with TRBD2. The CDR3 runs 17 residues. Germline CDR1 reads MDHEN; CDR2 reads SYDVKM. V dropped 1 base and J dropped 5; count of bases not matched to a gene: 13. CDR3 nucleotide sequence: TGTGCCAGCAGTTTATTGCAGGGTGTCGGGGGGGCGGACGAGCAGTACTTC. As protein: CASSLLQGVGGADEQYF.

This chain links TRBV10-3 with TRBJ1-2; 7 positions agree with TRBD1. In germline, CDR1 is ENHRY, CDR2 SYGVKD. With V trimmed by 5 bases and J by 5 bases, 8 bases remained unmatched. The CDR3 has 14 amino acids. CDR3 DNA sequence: TGTGCCATCAGTACGGGACAGCAAGTTTATGGCTACACCTTC. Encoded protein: CAISTGQQVYGYTF.

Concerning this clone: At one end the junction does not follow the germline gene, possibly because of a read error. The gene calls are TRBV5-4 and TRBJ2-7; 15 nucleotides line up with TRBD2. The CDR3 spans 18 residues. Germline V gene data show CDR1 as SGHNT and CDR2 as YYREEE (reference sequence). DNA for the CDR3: TGTGCCAGCAGCCAGGTCCGGACTAGCGGGGGGGCCTCCGACGAGCAGTACTTC. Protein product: CASSQVRTSGGASDEQYF.

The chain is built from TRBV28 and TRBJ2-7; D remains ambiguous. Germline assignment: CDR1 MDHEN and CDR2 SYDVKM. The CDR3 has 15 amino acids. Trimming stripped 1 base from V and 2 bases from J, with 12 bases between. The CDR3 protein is CASSLYGAPPYEQYF. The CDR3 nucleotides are TGTGCCAGCAGTTTATACGGAGCACCGCCCTACGAGCAGTACTTC.

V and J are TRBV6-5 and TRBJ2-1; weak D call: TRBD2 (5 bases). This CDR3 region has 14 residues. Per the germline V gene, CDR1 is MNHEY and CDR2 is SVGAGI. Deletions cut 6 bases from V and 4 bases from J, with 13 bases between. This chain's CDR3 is CASRKLDYYNEQFF. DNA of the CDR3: TGTGCCAGCAGGAAGCTAGACTATTACAATGAGCAGTTCTTC.

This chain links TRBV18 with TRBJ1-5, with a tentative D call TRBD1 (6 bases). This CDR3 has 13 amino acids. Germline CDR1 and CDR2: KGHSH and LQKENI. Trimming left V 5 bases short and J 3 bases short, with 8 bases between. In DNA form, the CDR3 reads TGTGCCAGCTCAGGACAGACCAATCAGCCCCAGCATTTT. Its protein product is CASSGQTNQPQHF.

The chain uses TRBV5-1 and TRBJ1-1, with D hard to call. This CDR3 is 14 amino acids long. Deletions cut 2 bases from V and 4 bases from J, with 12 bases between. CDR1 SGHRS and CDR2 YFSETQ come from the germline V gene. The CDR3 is CASSFGGRATEAFF. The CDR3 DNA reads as TGCGCCAGCAGCTTTGGTGGGCGGGCCACTGAAGCTTTCTTT.

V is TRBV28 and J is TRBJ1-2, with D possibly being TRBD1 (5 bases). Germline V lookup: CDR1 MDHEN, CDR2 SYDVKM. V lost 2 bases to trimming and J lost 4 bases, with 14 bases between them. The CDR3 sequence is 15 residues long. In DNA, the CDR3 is TGTGCCAGCAGTTTAGCCCTCCGGGGGGGCTATGGCTACACCTTC. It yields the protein CASSLALRGGYGYTF.